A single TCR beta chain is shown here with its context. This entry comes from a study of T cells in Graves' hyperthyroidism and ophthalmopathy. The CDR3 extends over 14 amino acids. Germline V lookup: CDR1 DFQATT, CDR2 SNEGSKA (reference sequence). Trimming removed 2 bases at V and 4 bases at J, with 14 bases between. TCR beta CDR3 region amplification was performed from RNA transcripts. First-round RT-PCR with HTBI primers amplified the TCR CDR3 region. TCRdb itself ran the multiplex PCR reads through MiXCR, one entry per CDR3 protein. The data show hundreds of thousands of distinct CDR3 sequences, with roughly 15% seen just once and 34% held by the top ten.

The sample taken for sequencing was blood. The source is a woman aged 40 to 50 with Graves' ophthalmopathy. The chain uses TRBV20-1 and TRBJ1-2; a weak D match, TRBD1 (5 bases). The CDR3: CSARLTVNFYGYTF. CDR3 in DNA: TGCAGTGCTAGACTGACAGTCAACTTCTATGGCTACACCTTC.